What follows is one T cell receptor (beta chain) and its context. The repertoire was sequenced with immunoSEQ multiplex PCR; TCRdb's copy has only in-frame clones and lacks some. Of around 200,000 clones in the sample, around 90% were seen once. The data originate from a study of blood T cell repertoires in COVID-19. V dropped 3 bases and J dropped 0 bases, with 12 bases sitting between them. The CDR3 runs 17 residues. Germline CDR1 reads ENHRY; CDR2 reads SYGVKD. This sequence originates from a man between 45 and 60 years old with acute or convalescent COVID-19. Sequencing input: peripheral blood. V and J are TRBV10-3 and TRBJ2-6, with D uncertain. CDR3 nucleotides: TGTGCCATCAGTGACCCCCCACAGAGCTCTGGGGCCAACGTCCTGACTTTC. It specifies CAISDPPQSSGANVLTF.